The 16 T cell receptor beta chains in this list originate from one sample, sequenced in a study of neurological immune-mediated disorders. Time point given: longitudinal time-point 2. Using its own MiXCR run on the 5' RACE reads, TCRdb lists one record per CDR3 protein. The data contain over 75,000 distinct CDR3 sequences, nearly 6% of them seen just once; the ten biggest clones take up over 7%. The sequenced material came from PBMCs. These receptor sequences come from a woman aged 60 to 75 with multiple sclerosis.

This clonotype was seen ten or more times. V usage is TRBV6-6 and J usage is TRBJ1-1; 7 bases match TRBD1. In germline, CDR1 is MNHNY, CDR2 SVGAGI (reference sequence). J lost 0 bases, V lost 2 bases, and 6 bases had no gene match. This CDR3 spans 16 amino acids. In DNA form, the CDR3 reads TGTGCCAGCAGTTACGGAAGGGGACAGTTGAACACTGAAGCTTTCTTT. This gives the protein CASSYGRGQLNTEAFF.

This clonotype was recorded at least ten times. V usage is TRBV20-1 and J usage is TRBJ2-7; tentatively, D is TRBD1 or TRBD2 (6 bases each). Between the trimmed V and J ends, which lost 2 bases and 2 bases, there was a span of 13 bases. Germline V gene sequence: CDR1 DFQATT, CDR2 SNEGSKA (reference sequence). This CDR3 spans 14 amino acids. As DNA, the CDR3 is TGCAGTGCTAGAATGCAGGGGAGGACCTACGAGCAGTACTTC. Its protein product is CSARMQGRTYEQYF.

This clonotype has ten or more counts. The chain recombines TRBV2 with TRBJ2-1; 8 bases line up with TRBD1. The germline V gene has CDR1 SNHLY and CDR2 FYNNEI. The CDR3 spans 15 residues. J gave up 0 bases and V 5 bases, and 3 bases lay outside the gene matches. The CDR3 region is CASSRDRSSYNEQFF. CDR3 bases: TGTGCCAGCAGTAGGGACAGGAGCTCCTACAATGAGCAGTTCTTC.

Many counts were recorded for this clonotype. This chain joins TRBV20-1 and TRBJ2-2; D is possibly TRBD1 (6 bases). The V end lost 5 bases, the J end lost 6 bases, and 19 bases lay between the germline ends. The CDR3 spans 15 residues. CDR1 and CDR2 from the germline V gene are DFQATT and SNEGSKA (reference sequence). Written as DNA, the CDR3 is TGCAGTGCTTTACCTACAGGGCGGGTGGCCGGGGAGCTGTTTTTT. This translates into CSALPTGRVAGELFF.

The table lists this clonotype with many counts. The chain combines TRBV5-1 with TRBJ1-2; 9 nucleotides align to TRBD1. Germline assignment: CDR1 SGHRS and CDR2 YFSETQ. The length of the CDR3 is 13 residues. Trimming at V came to 0 bases and at J to 14 bases, leaving 8 bases not matched to a gene. CDR3 loop: CASSLEGQGGETF. In nucleotides, the CDR3 is TGCGCCAGCAGCTTGGAGGGACAGGGTGGAGAAACCTTC.

The sample holds many counts of this clonotype. This chain links TRBV3-1 with TRBJ2-7, with a possible D match to TRBD2 (6 bases). The ends were cut back, 4 bases at V and 0 bases at J, with 13 bases in the middle. CDR3 size: 15 residues. Germline CDR1 reads LGHDT; CDR2 reads YNNKEL (reference sequence). The CDR3 reads CASSRAAGSSYEQYF. The CDR3 DNA reads as TGTGCCAGCAGCCGAGCTGCGGGGAGCTCCTACGAGCAGTACTTC.

This clonotype showed up many times. The chain employs TRBV6-1 and TRBJ2-5; D perhaps matches TRBD1 (5 bases). V dropped 4 bases and J dropped 5 bases, with 17 bases sitting between them. From germline, CDR1 is MNHNS and CDR2 SASEGT. This CDR3 spans 15 amino acids. CDR3 region: CASSAYQGYGETQYF. In DNA, the CDR3 is TGTGCCAGCAGTGCCTACCAGGGCTACGGGGAGACCCAGTACTTC.

This clonotype has at least ten counts. This chain's CDR3 is CASSLDRGALQETQYF. The CDR3 nucleotides are TGTGCCAGCAGCTTGGACAGGGGTGCCCTACAAGAGACCCAGTACTTC. The chain joins TRBV5-5 to TRBJ2-5; 7 bases fit TRBD1. CDR1 is SGHKS and CDR2 is YYEKEE in the germline V gene (reference sequence). V lost 0 bases, J lost 2 bases, and 7 bases stayed unmatched. The CDR3 has 16 amino acids.

This clonotype was counted between two and nine times. CDR3 protein: CASSYAAGLADIQYF. CDR3 DNA: TGTGCCAGCAGTTACGCGGCCGGACTAGCAGACATTCAGTACTTC. The chain carries TRBV6-6 and TRBJ2-4, with 8 bases that match TRBD2. Looked up from germline, CDR1 is MNHNY and CDR2 is SVGAGI (reference sequence). V gave up 2 bases and J gave up 8 bases; unmatched junction bases: 8. The CDR3 is made up of 15 amino acids.

This clonotype was observed at least ten times. The rearrangement joins TRBV29-1 to TRBJ2-2, with a tentative D call TRBD1 (6 bases). The V gene's germline CDR1 is SQVTM and CDR2 ANQGSEA. The CDR3 contains 14 residues. Trimming shortened V by 6 bases and J by 7 bases, and 18 bases separated the two germline ends. The CDR3: CSVGNLGAGGELFF. CDR3 sequence (DNA): TGCAGCGTAGGGAATCTGGGGGCCGGCGGGGAGCTGTTTTTT.

This clonotype was found many times. The rearrangement joins TRBV2 to TRBJ2-5; D not resolved. CDR3 length: 14 residues. V was pared by 4 bases and J by 4 bases, with 13 bases between. Looked up from germline, CDR1 is SNHLY and CDR2 is FYNNEI. CDR3: CASSVWNLRETQYF. The CDR3 bases are TGTGCCAGCAGTGTATGGAACTTACGAGAGACCCAGTACTTC. The full variable domain, in which reference TRBV2 and TRBJ2-5 provide the parts outside the CDR3, is EPEVTQTPSHQVTQMGQEVILRCVPISNHLYFYWYRQILGQKVEFLVSFYNNEISEKSEIFDDQFSVERPDGSNFTLKIRSTKLEDSAMYFCASSVWNLRETQYFGPGTRLLVL.

This clonotype occurred many times. The chain employs TRBV20-1 and TRBJ1-1; D is perhaps TRBD1 (6 bases). The ends were cut back, 6 bases at V and 4 bases at J, with 21 bases in the middle. This CDR3 has 15 residues. The germline CDR1 and CDR2 sequences are DFQATT and SNEGSKA (reference sequence). CDR3 region: CSAPADRLRGTEAFF. CDR3 in DNA: TGCAGTGCCCCAGCTGACAGACTCAGGGGCACTGAAGCTTTCTTT.

The table lists this clonotype with many counts. The chain combines TRBV6-5 with TRBJ2-3; 10 positions match TRBD1. From germline, CDR1 is MNHEY and CDR2 SVGAGI. V lost 5 bases to trimming and J lost 6 bases; unmatched junction nucleotides: 8. The CDR3 has 15 residues. This CDR3 reads CASSKTGGAVDTQYF. CDR3 coding DNA: TGTGCCAGCAGTAAGACAGGGGGCGCGGTGGATACGCAGTATTTT.

This clonotype has at least ten counts. V and J are TRBV5-1 and TRBJ2-5; no clear D. Germline assignment: CDR1 SGHRS and CDR2 YFSETQ. The CDR3 contains 11 residues. V was shortened by 1 base and J by 2 bases, with 0 bases between the two germline ends. The CDR3 DNA is TGCGCCAGCAGCTTGCAAGAGACCCAGTACTTC. The encoded protein is CASSLQETQYF.

This clonotype has more than one count but fewer than ten. The chain joins TRBV6-2 or TRBV6-3 to TRBJ2-5, with unresolved D. Germline V gene data show CDR1 as MNHEY and CDR2 as SVGEGT. V lost 2 bases and J lost 2, with 6 bases in between. The CDR3 extends over 13 amino acids. CDR3 bases: TGTGCCAGCAGTTACGTGGGGCAAGAGACCCAGTACTTC. It yields the protein CASSYVGQETQYF.

This clonotype was counted many times. The chain employs TRBV20-1 and TRBJ2-3; no clear D gene. Trimming cost V 2 bases and J 1 base, with 7 bases left between them. This CDR3 contains 13 residues. Germline CDR1 reads DFQATT; CDR2 reads SNEGSKA (reference sequence). CDR3 DNA sequence: TGCAGTGCTAGAAAGGACGGCACAGATACGCAGTATTTT. Translated, it gives CSARKDGTDTQYF.